What follows are 18 T cell receptor beta chains derived from one specimen sequenced in a study of PD-L1 blockade in urothelial cancer. The method was immunoSEQ multiplex PCR; TCRdb's version includes in-frame clones alone and lacks a portion of them. This table has some 40,000 clones, roughly 82% appearing once. The time point was: peripheral blood 6 weeks after treatment start. The source was PBMCs, collected around atezolizumab (anti-PD-L1) treatment. Every receptor here comes from a man aged 35 to 55 with urothelial cancer.

This clone turned up a few times. This sequence joins TRBV4-2 and TRBJ1-2, with a weak D call TRBD1 (5 bases). Per the germline V gene, CDR1 is LGHNA and CDR2 is YNFKEQ. With 0 bases removed from V and 6 bases from J, the gap between germline ends came to 8 bases. The CDR3 runs to 13 residues. The DNA for the CDR3 is TGTGCCAGCAGCCAAGAACAGGCGAATGGCTACACCTTC. It yields the protein CASSQEQANGYTF.

The chain couples TRBV5-4 to TRBJ1-1, with D unclear. The V end was cut by 1 base, the J end by 0 bases, with 10 bases between. The CDR3 runs 15 residues. CDR1 and CDR2 (germline): SGHNT, YYREEE (reference sequence). CDR3 region: CASSLQRTVNTEAFF. CDR3 nucleotides: TGTGCCAGCAGCTTGCAGAGAACAGTGAACACTGAAGCTTTCTTT.

This clone was seen a single time. The genes are TRBV4-3 and TRBJ2-1, with D uncertain. V lost 1 base and J lost 3, with 4 bases in between. The CDR3 consists of 13 residues. Germline CDR1 is LGHNA and CDR2 is YSLEER. As DNA, the CDR3 is TGCGCCAGCAGCCAAGCGGTCTACAATGAGCAGTTCTTC. It is translated as CASSQAVYNEQFF.

This rearrangement joins TRBV28 to TRBJ1-1; no clear D gene. Germline CDR1 and CDR2: MDHEN and SYDVKM. This CDR3 has 16 residues. V was clipped by 6 bases and J by 5 bases, with 22 bases between them. CDR3: CASSPRRRLGGTEAFF. CDR3 in DNA: TGTGCCAGCAGCCCCCGGCGGAGGCTCGGTGGAACTGAAGCTTTCTTT.

This chain connects TRBV14 to TRBJ1-1; possible D gene TRBD1, 5 bases. V lost 0 bases to trimming and J lost 8 bases, with 13 bases between them. CDR1 is SGHDN and CDR2 is FVKESK in the germline V gene. The CDR3 contains 14 residues. The CDR3 DNA reads TGTGCCAGCAGCCAAGATCTGGTACAGGTCGAAGCTTTCTTT. Translated: CASSQDLVQVEAFF.

The V and J genes are TRBV28 and TRBJ2-3; no clear D. The germline V gene has CDR1 MDHEN and CDR2 SYDVKM. V lost 2 bases to trimming and J lost 6 bases, with 6 bases between them. The length of the CDR3 is 12 residues. The CDR3 spells CASSLAWDTQYF. In DNA form, the CDR3 reads TGTGCCAGCAGTTTAGCGTGGGATACGCAGTATTTT.

The chain couples TRBV2 to TRBJ1-1; possibly TRBD1 for D (6 bases). The length of the CDR3 is 14 residues. The V end was cut by 6 bases, the J end by 0 bases, with 11 bases between. Germline V CDR1 and CDR2: SNHLY, FYNNEI. The CDR3 loop reads CASSSGTMNTEAFF. For the CDR3, the DNA is TGTGCCAGCAGCTCCGGGACAATGAACACTGAAGCTTTCTTT.

The rearrangement joins TRBV5-1 to TRBJ1-5, with TRBD1 as a possible D gene (5 bases). Trimming shortened V by 4 bases and J by 4 bases, and 15 bases separated the two germline ends. CDR3 length: 15 residues. The germline V gene encodes CDR1 SGHRS and CDR2 YFSETQ. The CDR3 loop reads CASSPGGQGNQPQHF. The CDR3 nucleotides read TGCGCCAGCAGCCCAGGAGGGCAGGGAAATCAGCCCCAGCATTTT.

This chain links TRBV30 with TRBJ1-1, with D possibly TRBD1 on 5 matching bases. V lost 4 bases, J lost 8 bases, and 14 bases lay in between. This CDR3 spans 12 amino acids. CDR1 is GTSNPN, CDR2 SVGIG, per germline (reference sequence). CDR3 sequence: CAWTPRVGEAFF. CDR3 nucleotide sequence: TGTGCCTGGACGCCCAGGGTTGGGGAAGCTTTCTTT.

The CDR3 is CASSPPSGQREYGYTF. Here the CDR3 DNA reads TGTGCCAGCTCACCACCTTCGGGACAGCGTGAATATGGCTACACCTTC. The V call is TRBV18, the J call TRBJ1-2, with 7 bases aligning to TRBD1. Germline V gene sequence: CDR1 KGHSH, CDR2 LQKENI. The CDR3 contains 16 residues. V trimming: 0 bases; J trimming: 5 bases; junction bases outside the gene matches: 9.

The genes are TRBV27 and TRBJ2-1; D uncertain. V lost 4 bases, J lost 0 bases, and 10 bases lay in between. Germline assignment: CDR1 MNHEY and CDR2 SMNVEV (reference sequence). The CDR3 has 15 amino acids. The CDR3 sequence: CASSYTLSSYNEQFF. The CDR3 nucleotides are TGTGCCAGCAGTTACACCTTAAGCTCCTACAATGAGCAGTTCTTC.

The chain combines TRBV10-1 with TRBJ2-5, with a possible D match to TRBD1 (6 bases). V dropped 0 bases and J dropped 4 bases, with 12 bases sitting between them. The V gene's germline CDR1 is WNHNN and CDR2 SYGVQD (reference sequence). CDR3 length: 15 residues. The CDR3 region is CASSESAGAGETQYF. Written as DNA, the CDR3 is TGCGCCAGCAGTGAGTCAGCAGGGGCAGGAGAGACCCAGTACTTC.

The chain joins TRBV14 to TRBJ1-2, with unresolved D. Trimming pared 1 base from V and 3 bases from J, leaving 6 bases between. Germline CDR1 and CDR2: SGHDN and FVKESK. CDR3 size: 13 residues. This CDR3 is CASSQGLYYGYTF. The CDR3 coding sequence is TGTGCCAGCAGCCAAGGACTGTACTATGGCTACACCTTC.

In this sample, this clone turned up a few times. This chain links TRBV5-1 with TRBJ2-1; 12 nucleotides align to TRBD1. The V gene end was trimmed by 0 bases and the J gene end by 6 bases; junction bases not matched to a gene: 4. This CDR3 region has 16 residues. Germline V gene lookup returns CDR1 SGHRS and CDR2 YFSETQ. The CDR3 DNA sequence: TGCGCCAGCAGCTTGGACGGGACAGGGGGCCCCAATGAGCAGTTCTTC. It translates to CASSLDGTGGPNEQFF.

The chain is built from TRBV19 and TRBJ2-2; D call uncertain. Germline assignment: CDR1 LNHDA and CDR2 SQIVND (reference sequence). The CDR3 is 15 residues long. With 4 bases removed from V and 2 bases from J, the gap between germline ends came to 11 bases. The chain's CDR3 is CASSSLGSNTGELFF. The CDR3 DNA is TGTGCCAGTAGTAGCTTGGGCAGCAACACCGGGGAGCTGTTTTTT.

This chain uses TRBV11-2 with TRBJ2-1; D possibly corresponds to TRBD2 (5 bases). V was cut by 3 bases and J by 0 bases, with 6 bases left in between. CDR3 size: 14 residues. Germline V gene data show CDR1 as SGHAT and CDR2 as FQNNGV. The CDR3 DNA is TGTGCCAGCAGCTTGAGCGGCTCCTACAATGAGCAGTTCTTC. As protein: CASSLSGSYNEQFF.

The count of this clone is one. The chain combines TRBV4-3 with TRBJ2-1, with D perhaps TRBD2 (6 bases). CDR1 is LGHNA, CDR2 YSLEER, per germline. This CDR3 is built from 18 residues. Trimming took off 0 bases at V and 0 bases at J, with 15 bases between the two ends. The CDR3 protein is CASSQDRPGAGSYNEQFF. In nucleotides, the CDR3 is TGCGCCAGCAGCCAAGACCGCCCGGGAGCCGGCTCCTACAATGAGCAGTTCTTC.

This sequence joins TRBV9 and TRBJ2-5, with D possibly TRBD2 on 7 matching bases. The V gene lost 5 bases and the J gene lost 2 bases, with 13 bases spanning the gap. Germline-derived CDR1 and CDR2 are SGDLS and YYNGEE. The CDR3 is 14 amino acids. The CDR3 is CASSRGGSQETQYF. The DNA of the CDR3 is TGTGCCAGCAGTAGGGGGGGATCGCAAGAGACCCAGTACTTC.